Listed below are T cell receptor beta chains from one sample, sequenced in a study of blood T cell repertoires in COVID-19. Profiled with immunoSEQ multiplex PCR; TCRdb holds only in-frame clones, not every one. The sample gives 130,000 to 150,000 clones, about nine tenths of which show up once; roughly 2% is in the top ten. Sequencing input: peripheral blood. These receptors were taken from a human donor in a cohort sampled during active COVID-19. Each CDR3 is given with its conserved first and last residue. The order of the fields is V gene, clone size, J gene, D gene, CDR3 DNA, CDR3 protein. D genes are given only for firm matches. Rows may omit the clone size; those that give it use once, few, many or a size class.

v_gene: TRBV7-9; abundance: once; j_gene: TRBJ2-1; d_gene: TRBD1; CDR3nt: TGTGCCAGCAGCGGAACAGGGGGCCCAGCTTCCAATGAGCAGTTCTTC; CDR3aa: CASSGTGGPASNEQFF
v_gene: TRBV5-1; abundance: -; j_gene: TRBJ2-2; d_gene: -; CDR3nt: TGCGCCAGCAGCTTGGGCCCGGCGAACACCGGGGAGCTGTTTTTT; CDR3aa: CASSLGPANTGELFF
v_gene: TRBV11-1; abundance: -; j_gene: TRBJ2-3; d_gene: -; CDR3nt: TGTGCCAGCCGGGAAGGGAGAGATACGCAGTATTTT; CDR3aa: CASREGRDTQYF
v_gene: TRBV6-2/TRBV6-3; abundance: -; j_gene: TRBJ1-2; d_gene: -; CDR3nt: TGTGCCAGCAGTACCAGACAGAAAGGCTACACCTTC; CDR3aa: CASSTRQKGYTF
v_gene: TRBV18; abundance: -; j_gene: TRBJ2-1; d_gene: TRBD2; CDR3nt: TGTGCCAGCTCACCACCAGGGGACTACCTGAATGAGCAGTTCTTC; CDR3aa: CASSPPGDYLNEQFF
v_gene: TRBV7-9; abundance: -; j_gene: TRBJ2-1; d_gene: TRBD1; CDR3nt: TGTGCCAGCACCGATCCGGGACAGGGACGCGGTCAGTTCTTC; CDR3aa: CASTDPGQGRGQFF
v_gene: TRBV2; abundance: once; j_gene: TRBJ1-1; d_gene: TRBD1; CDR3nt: TGTGCCAGCCTCTCGGGACAGGGGGCCACTGAAGCTTTCTTT; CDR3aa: CASLSGQGATEAFF
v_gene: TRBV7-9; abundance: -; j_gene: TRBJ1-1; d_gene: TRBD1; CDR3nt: TGTGCCAGCAGCCCATGGACAGGGGGGGATCAAGGCACTGAAGCTTTCTTT; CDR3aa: CASSPWTGGDQGTEAFF
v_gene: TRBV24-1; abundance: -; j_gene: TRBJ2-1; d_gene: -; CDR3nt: TGTGCCACCAGTCAGAGGGACAATGAGCAGTTCTTC; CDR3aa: CATSQRDNEQFF
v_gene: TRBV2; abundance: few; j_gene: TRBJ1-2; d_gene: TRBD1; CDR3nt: TGTGCCAGCCCTCCGGGACAGGATATTGGAACCTTC; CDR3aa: CASPPGQDIGTF
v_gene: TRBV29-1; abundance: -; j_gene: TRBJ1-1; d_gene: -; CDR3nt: TGCAGCGTTGAAGGGGTAGCCCGAGGCACTGAAGCTTTCTTT; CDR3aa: CSVEGVARGTEAFF
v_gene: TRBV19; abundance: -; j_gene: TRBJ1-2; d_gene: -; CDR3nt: TGTGCCAGTAGTACCTTCCTCACCGGTGGTAACTATGGCTACACCTTC; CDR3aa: CASSTFLTGGNYGYTF
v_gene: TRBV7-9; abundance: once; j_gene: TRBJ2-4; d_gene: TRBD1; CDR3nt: TGTGCCAGCAGTGGACAGGGTTCAGCCAAAAACATTCAGTACTTC; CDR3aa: CASSGQGSAKNIQYF
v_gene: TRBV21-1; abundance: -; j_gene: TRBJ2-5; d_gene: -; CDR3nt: TGTGCCAACGGCGGTCCTAGCGGGGGGAAACAAGAGACCCAGTACTTC; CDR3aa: CANGGPSGGKQETQYF
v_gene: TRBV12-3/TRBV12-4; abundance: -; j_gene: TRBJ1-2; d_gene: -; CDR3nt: TGTGCCAGCAGCATACAAGGGGACTATGGCTACACCTTC; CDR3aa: CASSIQGDYGYTF
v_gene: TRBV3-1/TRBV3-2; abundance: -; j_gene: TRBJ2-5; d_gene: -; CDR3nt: TGTGCCAGCAGCCAAGATATGTCGAGGGCCCAAGAGACCCAGTACTTC; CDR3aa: CASSQDMSRAQETQYF
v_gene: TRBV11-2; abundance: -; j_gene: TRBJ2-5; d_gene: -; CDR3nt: TGTGCCAGCAGCTTAGGTCTAGGGGTGGTCAAGACCCAGTACTTC; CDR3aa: CASSLGLGVVKTQYF
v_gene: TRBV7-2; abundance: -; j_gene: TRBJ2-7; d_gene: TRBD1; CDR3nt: TGTGCCAGCAGCCCCCGTGTCGGGGACAGCCGACCCTACGAGCAGTACTTC; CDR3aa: CASSPRVGDSRPYEQYF
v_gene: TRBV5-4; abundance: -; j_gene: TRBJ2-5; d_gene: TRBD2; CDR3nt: TGTGCCAGCAGCCCCCATAGCGGGAGTGGAGAGACCCAGTACTTC; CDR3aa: CASSPHSGSGETQYF
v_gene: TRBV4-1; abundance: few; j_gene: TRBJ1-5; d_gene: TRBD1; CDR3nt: TGCGCCAGCAGTCAGGACAGGGGCAATCAGCCCCAGCATTTT; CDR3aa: CASSQDRGNQPQHF
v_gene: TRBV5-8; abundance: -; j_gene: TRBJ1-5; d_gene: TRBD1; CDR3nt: TGTGCCAGCAGCACCGGACAGGGGGTATCCCCCCTCGGCAATCAGCCCCAGCATTTT; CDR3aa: CASSTGQGVSPLGNQPQHF
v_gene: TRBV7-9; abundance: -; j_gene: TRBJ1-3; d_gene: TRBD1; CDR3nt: TGTGCCAGCAGCTTGGTGACCGGGACAGACAAAGGGCGGGACACCATATATTTT; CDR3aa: CASSLVTGTDKGRDTIYF
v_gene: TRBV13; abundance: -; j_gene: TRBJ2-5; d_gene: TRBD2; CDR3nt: TGTGCCAGCAGCCACGGTGGGGCTAGCGGGGAAGAGACCCAGTACTTC; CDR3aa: CASSHGGASGEETQYF
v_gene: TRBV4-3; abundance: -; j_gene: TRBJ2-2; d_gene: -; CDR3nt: TGCGCCAGCAGCCAAGATTTCCGAGGGGGGGAGCTGTTTTTT; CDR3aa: CASSQDFRGGELFF
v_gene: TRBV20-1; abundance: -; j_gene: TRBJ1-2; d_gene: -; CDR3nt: TGCAGTGCTAGTGCGGACAGAAGTTCCTATGGCTACACCTTC; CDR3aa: CSASADRSSYGYTF
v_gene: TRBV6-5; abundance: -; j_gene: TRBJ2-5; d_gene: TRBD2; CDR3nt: TGTGCCAGCAGTTACTCTCCGCGGGGGGGAGAGACCCAGTACTTC; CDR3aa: CASSYSPRGGETQYF
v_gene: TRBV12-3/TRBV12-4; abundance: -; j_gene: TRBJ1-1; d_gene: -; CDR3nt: TGTGCCAGCAGTGCGGTCGCCACTGAAGCTTTCTTT; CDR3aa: CASSAVATEAFF
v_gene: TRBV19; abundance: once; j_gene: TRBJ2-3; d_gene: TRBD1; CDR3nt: TGTGCCAGTAGTATCGGACAGGGGAGATCCACAGATACGCAGTATTTT; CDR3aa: CASSIGQGRSTDTQYF
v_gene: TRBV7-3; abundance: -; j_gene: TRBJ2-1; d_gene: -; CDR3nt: TGTGCCAGCAGCTTAACGTCTACGGGACTCAATGAGCAGTTCTTC; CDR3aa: CASSLTSTGLNEQFF
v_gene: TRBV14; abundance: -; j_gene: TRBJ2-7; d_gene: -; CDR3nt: TGTGCCAGCAGCCAAGGACAGCCTGTGACCTACGAGCAGTACTTC; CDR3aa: CASSQGQPVTYEQYF
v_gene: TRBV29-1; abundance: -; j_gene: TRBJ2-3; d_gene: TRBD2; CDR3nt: TGCAGCGCTGGGACTAGCGACACAGATACGCAGTATTTT; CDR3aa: CSAGTSDTDTQYF
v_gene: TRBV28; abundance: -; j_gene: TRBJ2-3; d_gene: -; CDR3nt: TGTGCCAGCAGCCTAGGACTACCGCTAGATACGCAGTATTTT; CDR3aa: CASSLGLPLDTQYF
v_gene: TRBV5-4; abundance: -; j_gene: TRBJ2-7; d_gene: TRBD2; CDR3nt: TGTGCCAGCAGCTTCACGACTAGCTCCGAGCAGTACTTC; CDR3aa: CASSFTTSSEQYF
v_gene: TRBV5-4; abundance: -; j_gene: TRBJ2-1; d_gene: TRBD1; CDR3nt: TGTGCCAGCAGCTTGCCTGGGACAGGGCCCTACAATGAGCAGTTCTTC; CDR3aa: CASSLPGTGPYNEQFF
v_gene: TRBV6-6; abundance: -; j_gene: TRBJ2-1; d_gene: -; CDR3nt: TGTGCCAGCACGGGAGGGACAGTCACCCCCTACAATGAGCAGTTCTTC; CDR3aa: CASTGGTVTPYNEQFF
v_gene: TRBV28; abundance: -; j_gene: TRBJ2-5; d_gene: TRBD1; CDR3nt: TGTGCCAGCCACGAGCCGGGCAGGGGGTCCGGAGAGACCCAGTACTTC; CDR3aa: CASHEPGRGSGETQYF
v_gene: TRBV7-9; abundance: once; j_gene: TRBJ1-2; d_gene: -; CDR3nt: TGTGCCAGCAGCTCCCAATCCGATACGGATGGCTACACCTTC; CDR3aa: CASSSQSDTDGYTF
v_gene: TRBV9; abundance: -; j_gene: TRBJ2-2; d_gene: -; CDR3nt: TGTGCCAGCAGCAGACGACAGGCTCACACCGGGGAGCTGTTTTTT; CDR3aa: CASSRRQAHTGELFF
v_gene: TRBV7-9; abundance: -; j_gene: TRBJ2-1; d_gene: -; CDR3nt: TGTGCCAGCAGTCCCGGGAGCTCCTACAATGAGCAGTTCTTC; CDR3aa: CASSPGSSYNEQFF
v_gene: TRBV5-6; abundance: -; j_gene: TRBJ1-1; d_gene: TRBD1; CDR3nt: TGTGCCAGCAGCCCCCTGGGGACAGGTGCCGAAGCTTTCTTT; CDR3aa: CASSPLGTGAEAFF
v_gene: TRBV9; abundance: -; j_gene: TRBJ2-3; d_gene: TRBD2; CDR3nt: TGTGCCAGCAGCCCCGGCGGGAGGTCTCCAGATACGCAGTATTTT; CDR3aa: CASSPGGRSPDTQYF
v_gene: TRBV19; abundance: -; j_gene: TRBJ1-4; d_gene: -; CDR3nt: TGTGCCAGTAGTATGAGAAATGAAAAACTGTTTTTT; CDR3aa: CASSMRNEKLFF